These 27 T cell receptor beta chains came from one sample sequenced in a study of T cell responses to AZD1222 COVID-19 vaccine. Sequencing used immunoSEQ multiplex PCR; TCRdb keeps in-frame clones, though not all of them. The sample shows 100,000 to 150,000 clones, roughly 90% of them seen only once. Sequences were derived from peripheral blood, sampled on day 0 of AZD1222 vaccination. The receptors shown here come from an adult in good health.

The chain couples TRBV5-4 to TRBJ1-2; D uncertain. The CDR3 has 15 residues. Germline assignment: CDR1 SGHNT and CDR2 YYREEE (reference sequence). Trimming pared 2 bases from V and 7 bases from J, leaving 18 bases between. CDR3 sequence: CASSFLESAKGGYTF. For the CDR3, the DNA is TGTGCCAGCAGCTTCCTTGAGTCTGCGAAGGGTGGCTACACCTTC.

The gene calls are TRBV7-5 and TRBJ2-1; the table's D call TRBD2 went unverified against the DNA. TRBV7-5 constitutes a pseudogene. CDR3 length: 17 residues. CDR3 sequence (DNA): TGTGCCAGAAGCAAACCTTGGGACTCGATATCCTACAATGAGCAGTTCTTC. Residues: CARSKPWDSISYNEQFF.

The CDR3 DNA is TGTGCCAGCAGCCGGGGAGGAGAGACCCAGTACTTC. It is translated as CASSRGGETQYF. This chain uses TRBV14 with TRBJ2-5; the D gene is possibly TRBD2 (6 bases). Between the trimmed V and J ends, which lost 4 bases and 4 bases, there was a span of 7 bases. Per germline, CDR1 SGHDN and CDR2 FVKESK. The CDR3 runs 12 residues.

This rearrangement joins TRBV11-2 to TRBJ2-7; D perhaps matches TRBD1 (6 bases). CDR3 size: 15 residues. Germline assignment: CDR1 SGHAT and CDR2 FQNNGV. The V gene lost 5 bases and the J gene lost 2 bases, with 16 bases spanning the gap. Here the CDR3 reads CASSPGGQRTYEQYF. The CDR3 DNA follows: TGTGCCAGCAGCCCCGGAGGACAGCGTACCTACGAGCAGTACTTC.

The rearrangement links TRBV5-1 to TRBJ2-1, with 10 bases aligning to TRBD2. Germline CDR1 reads SGHRS; CDR2 reads YFSETQ. This CDR3 has 15 amino acids. J gave up 9 bases and V 2 bases, and 8 bases lay outside the gene matches. CDR3 sequence: CASSFPSGGSSEQFF. The CDR3 region has the DNA TGCGCCAGCAGCTTCCCTAGCGGGGGTTCTAGTGAGCAGTTCTTC.

CDR3 in DNA: TGTGCCAGCAGTTTAGGGGGGACTGGAAACACCATATATTTT. Translating gives CASSLGGTGNTIYF. The genes are TRBV28 and TRBJ1-3, with TRBD1 as a possible D gene (5 bases). The V and J ends lost 2 bases and 2 bases respectively, with 7 bases between them. CDR1 MDHEN and CDR2 SYDVKM come from the germline V gene. This CDR3 is 14 amino acids long.

The V call is TRBV10-3, the J call TRBJ1-1, with D tentatively TRBD1 (5 bases). Trimming removed 10 bases from V and 3 bases from J, with 21 bases in between. Per germline, CDR1 ENHRY and CDR2 SYGVKD. CDR3 length: 15 residues. The CDR3: CATTKRDLEDTEAFF. The CDR3 DNA sequence: TGTGCCACGACGAAGCGGGACTTAGAGGACACTGAAGCTTTCTTT.

Only one count was recorded for this clone. The V call is TRBV10-1, the J call TRBJ2-2; 7 bases are a match to TRBD1. This CDR3 contains 13 residues. Germline V gene sequence: CDR1 WNHNN, CDR2 SYGVQD (reference sequence). V trimming: 8 bases; J trimming: 5 bases; junction bases outside the gene matches: 5. For the CDR3, the DNA is TGCGCCAGCTCCGGGACAGCGACCGGGGAGCTGTTTTTT. Residues: CASSGTATGELFF.

Concerning this clone itself: The junction departs from germline at one end; a sequencing error may be responsible. This chain links TRBV6-4 with TRBJ2-2; D unresolved. This CDR3 spans 14 amino acids. From germline, CDR1 is MRHNA and CDR2 SNTAGT. Written as DNA, the CDR3 is TGTGCCAGCAGCCCACAGCCGAACAACGGGGAGCTGTTTTTT. Its translation is CASSPQPNNGELFF.

J is TRBJ1-5 and V is TRBV2, with a weak D call TRBD1 (6 bases). This CDR3 contains 14 residues. Germline V lookup: CDR1 SNHLY, CDR2 FYNNEI. V was shortened by 8 bases and J by 2 bases, with 13 bases between the two germline ends. The CDR3 loop is CASGGARGNQPQHF. As DNA, the CDR3 is TGTGCCAGCGGGGGGGCAAGGGGCAATCAGCCCCAGCATTTT.

The chain combines TRBV7-3 with TRBJ2-1; 9 nucleotides align to TRBD2. The V segment lost 5 bases and the J segment 9 bases; nucleotides outside the gene matches: 11. In germline, CDR1 is SGHTA, CDR2 FQGTGA. The CDR3 runs 15 residues. The CDR3 here is CASSQGGGRAGEQFF. As DNA, the CDR3 is TGTGCCAGCAGCCAAGGTGGCGGGAGGGCTGGTGAGCAGTTCTTC.

This clone was picked up one time. CDR3: CASSLRGIIDTQYF. In DNA, the CDR3 is TGTGCCAGCAGCTTAAGAGGGATTATAGATACGCAGTATTTT. This chain connects TRBV7-2 to TRBJ2-3, with D tentatively TRBD2 (5 bases). CDR1 SGHTA and CDR2 FQGNSA come from the germline V gene. CDR3 length equals 14 residues. The V end was cut by 2 bases, the J end by 5 bases, with 11 bases between.

V and J are TRBV9 and TRBJ2-1, with TRBD2 as a possible D gene (5 bases). CDR3 size: 15 residues. CDR1 and CDR2 (germline): SGDLS, YYNGEE. V was clipped by 4 bases and J by 0 bases, with 11 bases between them. The CDR3 reads CASSLSASSYNEQFF. CDR3 nucleotide sequence: TGTGCCAGCAGCCTTAGCGCCAGCTCCTACAATGAGCAGTTCTTC. The full variable domain, rest sourced from reference TRBV9 and TRBJ2-1, is DSGVTQTPKHLITATGQRVTLRCSPRSGDLSVYWYQQSLDQGLQFLIQYYNGEERAKGNILERFSAQQFPDLHSELNLSSLELGDSALYFCASSLSASSYNEQFFGPGTRLTVL.

V is TRBV3-1 (or the pseudogene TRBV3-2) and J is TRBJ1-1; D remains unclear. The CDR3 covers 13 residues. The V gene's germline CDR1 is LGHDT and CDR2 YNNKEL (reference sequence). The V end was cut by 5 bases, the J end by 1 base, with 8 bases between. Here the CDR3 reads CASSLRGNTEAFF. Written as DNA, the CDR3 is TGTGCCAGCAGCTTACGAGGGAACACTGAAGCTTTCTTT.

The gene calls are TRBV5-1 and TRBJ2-5; TRBD2 is a possible D gene (6 bases). The germline V gene encodes CDR1 SGHRS and CDR2 YFSETQ. The CDR3 is made up of 14 amino acids. V lost 4 bases, J lost 3 bases, and 13 bases lay in between. CDR3 residues: CASSPGGAKETQYF. The CDR3 DNA reads as TGCGCCAGCAGCCCCGGGGGAGCAAAAGAGACCCAGTACTTC. Drawing the rest from reference TRBV5-1 and TRBJ2-5, the complete variable domain is KAGVTQTPRYLIKTRGQQVTLSCSPISGHRSVSWYQQTPGQGLQFLFEYFSETQRNKGNFPGRFSGRQFSNSRSEMNVSTLELGDSALYLCASSPGGAKETQYFGPGTRLLVL.

The J gene is TRBJ2-6, the V gene TRBV5-1; TRBD1 matches at 8 bases. The CDR3 runs to 16 residues. Looked up from germline, CDR1 is SGHRS and CDR2 is YFSETQ. Trimming at V came to 4 bases and at J to 2 bases, leaving 5 bases not matched to a gene. The DNA of the CDR3 is TGCGCCAGCAGCACCGGGACAGGCCCTGGGGCCAACGTCCTGACTTTC. It codes for CASSTGTGPGANVLTF. The full variable domain, with the rest looked up from reference TRBV5-1 and TRBJ2-6, is KAGVTQTPRYLIKTRGQQVTLSCSPISGHRSVSWYQQTPGQGLQFLFEYFSETQRNKGNFPGRFSGRQFSNSRSEMNVSTLELGDSALYLCASSTGTGPGANVLTFGAGSRLTVL.

V and J are TRBV3-1 (or the pseudogene TRBV3-2) and TRBJ1-3; a possible D gene is TRBD1 (5 bases). Trimming cost V 3 bases and J 4 bases, with 7 bases left between them. The CDR3 consists of 13 residues. Germline V gene data show CDR1 as LGHDT and CDR2 as YNNKEL (reference sequence). The CDR3 reads CASSQTAGNTIYF. CDR3 coding DNA: TGTGCCAGCAGCCAGACAGCCGGAAACACCATATATTTT.

V and J are TRBV6-1 and TRBJ2-5; 8 bases align to TRBD1. The CDR3 covers 17 residues. Trimming cost V 3 bases and J 5 bases; bases outside gene matches: 14. Germline V gives CDR1 MNHNS, CDR2 SASEGT. This CDR3 is CASSELPGNPGGETQYF. The DNA for the CDR3 is TGTGCCAGCAGTGAGCTTCCCGGAAATCCAGGGGGCGAGACCCAGTACTTC.

This clone came up a few times. This rearrangement joins TRBV21-1 to TRBJ1-4. TRBV21-1 is designated a pseudogene. This CDR3 contains 10 residues. This CDR3 is CASSLKKLFF. In DNA, the CDR3 is TGTGCCAGCAGTCTTAAAAAACTGTTTTTT.

The chain is built from TRBV10-3 and TRBJ2-5, with D hard to call. This CDR3 comprises 13 residues. The V gene's germline CDR1 is ENHRY and CDR2 SYGVKD. The V gene lost 6 bases and the J gene lost 2 bases, with 10 bases spanning the gap. CDR3 bases: TGTGCCATCAGCGCAAATAGACAAGAGACCCAGTACTTC. It translates to CAISANRQETQYF.

The genes are TRBV2 and TRBJ1-1, with 8 bases lining up with TRBD1. The CDR3 length is 13 residues. V was pared by 6 bases and J by 5 bases, with 5 bases of the junction left unmatched. Germline assignment: CDR1 SNHLY and CDR2 FYNNEI. The CDR3 nucleotides read TGTGCCAGCAGGGACAGGGTAATAACTGAAGCTTTCTTT. This codes for CASRDRVITEAFF.

The chain links TRBV28 to TRBJ2-2; the match to TRBD2 covers 12 bases. J lost 1 base, V lost 7 bases, and 13 bases had no gene match. Germline V gives CDR1 MDHEN, CDR2 SYDVKM. CDR3 length equals 19 residues. The CDR3: CASKKRTSGISLNTGELFF. CDR3 bases: TGTGCCAGCAAGAAAAGGACTAGCGGGATTTCATTGAACACCGGGGAGCTGTTTTTT.

The chain joins TRBV18 to TRBJ1-4; a possible D gene is TRBD1 (6 bases). Trimming took off 3 bases at V and 5 bases at J, with 13 bases between the two ends. This CDR3 is built from 15 residues. CDR1 is KGHSH and CDR2 is LQKENI in the germline V gene. The CDR3 region is CASSPSLDRNEKLFF. DNA for the CDR3: TGTGCCAGCTCACCCAGCCTTGACAGGAATGAAAAACTGTTTTTT.

This clone was recorded only once. The chain carries TRBV10-3 and TRBJ2-2, with D perhaps TRBD1 (5 bases). The V and J ends lost 10 bases and 0 bases respectively, with 12 bases between them. Looked up from germline, CDR1 is ENHRY and CDR2 is SYGVKD. This CDR3 is 14 amino acids long. CDR3 nucleotides: TGTGCCACAACCCAGGGCGCGAACACCGGGGAGCTGTTTTTT. Protein sequence: CATTQGANTGELFF.

The chain has TRBV9 and TRBJ1-2, with a weak D call TRBD1 (6 bases). CDR3 length: 14 amino acids. Trimming took 3 bases from V and 1 from J, leaving 10 bases between them. CDR1 SGDLS and CDR2 YYNGEE come from the germline V gene. Here the CDR3 DNA reads TGTGCCAGCAGCGAGGGGACATATAACTATGGCTACACCTTC. It is translated as CASSEGTYNYGYTF. The full variable domain, with the rest looked up from reference TRBV9 and TRBJ1-2, is DSGVTQTPKHLITATGQRVTLRCSPRSGDLSVYWYQQSLDQGLQFLIQYYNGEERAKGNILERFSAQQFPDLHSELNLSSLELGDSALYFCASSEGTYNYGYTFGSGTRLTVV.

CDR3 nucleotides: TGTGCCAGCAGCTTCAACCTGGGGGAGACCCAGTACTTC. Protein product: CASSFNLGETQYF. This rearrangement joins TRBV7-3 to TRBJ2-5, with D hard to call. V shed 3 bases and J shed 5 bases, with 10 bases lying between them. The CDR3 sequence is 13 residues long. CDR1 and CDR2 from the germline V gene are SGHTA and FQGTGA.

The gene calls are TRBV7-3 and TRBJ1-4, with 8 nucleotides matching TRBD1. The CDR3 is made up of 14 amino acids. Germline trimming cut 2 bases from V and 7 bases from J; bases unmatched to any gene: 3. Looked up from germline, CDR1 is SGHTA and CDR2 is FQGTGA. For the CDR3, the DNA is TGTGCCAGCAGCTTACAGGGGGCAGTTGAAAAACTGTTTTTT. Translation gives CASSLQGAVEKLFF. The whole variable domain, remainder taken from reference TRBV7-3 and TRBJ1-4, is GAGVSQTPSNKVTEKGKYVELRCDPISGHTALYWYRQSLGQGPEFLIYFQGTGAADDSGLPNDRFFAVRPEGSVSTLKIQRTERGDSAVYLCASSLQGAVEKLFFGSGTQLSVL.